This T cell receptor (beta chain) is drawn from a study of Graves' ophthalmopathy and Graves' hyperthyroidism (dated by TCRdb to the late 2010s). Broadly, across the study: Stable hyperthyroidism was defined as no progression to ophthalmopathy within 18 months of follow-up. TCR beta repertoire signatures were used to distinguish Graves' ophthalmopathy from Graves' hyperthyroidism and to predict progression to ophthalmopathy. In total, under 150 blood samples were TCR-sequenced: fewer than 50 ophthalmopathy, roughly 80 hyperthyroidism and 17 hyperthyroidism-to-ophthalmopathy patients. To explore V-J signatures that separate ophthalmopathy from hyperthyroidism, a discovery set of around 97 patients was enrolled, consisting of under 50 with ophthalmopathy and roughly 59 with stable hyperthyroidism. An independent validation cohort was composed of 18 hyperthyroidism patients and around 16 patients who later progressed from hyperthyroidism to ophthalmopathy. In over 5 hyperthyroidism patients, the T-cell repertoire of thyroid tissue was compared with the T-cell repertoire of blood. Once sampling was done, hyperthyroidism patients were given methimazole at a starting dose of 30 mg daily, while ophthalmopathy patients were given high-dose intravenous methylprednisolone. Points the paper makes about the study in general: In cross-validation, the 13-signature model distinguished ophthalmopathy from stable hyperthyroidism with around 90% sensitivity and 81.08% specificity, while in the test set the corresponding values were about 80% and 75%. In validation, the model predicted ophthalmopathy progression with about 71% sensitivity and 72.22% specificity; about a dozen predicted patients were CT-confirmed with GO in a median of approximately six months. Most of the expanded thyroid clonotypes with a frequency above 0.001 were also detected in blood, and it was suggested that the thyroid immune response may be reflected by blood repertoires. No statistical method was used to set the sample size in advance, and the investigators knew which group each participant was assigned to.

The CDR3 goes from the cysteine to the phenylalanine over 14 residues. Of the read, only the CDR3 DNA is kept; its 42 bases are in frame from base 1. CDR1 and CDR2 are drawn from the germline V gene (reference sequence): DFQATT, SNEGSKA. Trimming at the junction amounts to 6 bases on V and 8 bases on J, and the germline ends lie 17 bases apart. Hyperthyroidism patients were newly diagnosed, with disease duration under 2 months, and aged 18 to 65 years. Patients were excluded if they had other autoimmune diseases, uncontrolled infections, pregnancy or lactation. Clinical symptoms, serum thyroxine, TRAb, thyroid ultrasound and orbital computed tomography were used for diagnosis. Total RNA was extracted with Trizol reagent and quality-checked on an Agilent 2100 Bioanalyzer. This clonotype was detected only a few times. Its antigen is unknown. A read error may be the cause here, since a much bigger clone is one base away.

For repertoire sequencing, the TCR beta CDR3 regions were amplified from RNA transcripts. HTBI primers and the Qiagen OneStep RT-PCR kit were used in a first-round RT-PCR, which was followed by a second-round multiplex PCR, size selection and purification. Libraries were sequenced on an Illumina HiSeq2000 using paired-end 100 bp reads. From the authors' description of their analysis: SOAPnuke was used for read processing, and reads with adapters, uncalled bases, a mean Phred below 15, or no exact constant-primer or identifier match were discarded. High-quality paired reads were merged with COPE v1.2.5. Clonotypes were defined as unique nucleotide sequences and were aligned to IMGT TRB V, D and J references using MiTCR v1.1. The analysis was limited to V-J combinations with a frequency above 0.0001, which together covered 99% to 99.2% of the repertoires. For each V-J combination, a TCR clonal expansion and chaos score was defined as F50 clonal expansion divided by the chaos observed in the TCRdist matrix. Welch's t-statistics and random forest were used to narrow the features down to more than 10 V-J combinations, which were then fed into a naive Bayes classifier. The Morisita-Horn index was used to measure how similar the thyroid and blood repertoires were. TCRdb trimmed the raw reads at Q25, called clones with MiXCR and kept productive beta chains. One record per CDR3 amino acid sequence lists the most common genes and DNA. TCRdb's processing, not the authors' own work, is the source of the V and J calls. This sample gives about 550,000 distinct CDR3 sequences in total; under 40% of them show up just once. Roughly 4% of the sample rests with the top ten.

The source of this sequence is an adult man with Graves' hyperthyroidism. Sequenced sample: peripheral blood or thyroid tissue (not recorded which). The chain joins TRBV20-1 to TRBJ1-6; there is no confident call for the D gene. CDR3 sequence: CSAPHPGSHSPLHF. The nucleotides read TGCAGTGCGCCTCACCCGGGGTCACATTCACCCCTCCACTTT.